This T cell receptor beta chain was retrieved from a study of shared clonotypes between healthy human individuals. Turning to this clone: What it recognizes is unknown.

Generated by immunoSEQ multiplex PCR, the TCRdb table keeps only in-frame clones and is missing some. The sample records about 2.4 million clones, approximately 90% being singletons. Per the germline V gene, CDR1 is MDHEN and CDR2 is SYDVKM. Trimming shortened V by 8 bases and J by 2 bases, and 12 bases separated the two germline ends. The CDR3 is 13 amino acids. Study-level results: It was anticipated that sequencing depth would influence how many clonotypes donors shared.

Sequencing input: naive CD4+ T cells sorted from blood. The subset: CD45RA+ positively selected. The V and J genes are TRBV28 and TRBJ2-5; a weak D match, TRBD2 (6 bases). The receptor was derived from a man younger than 35 in good health. CDR3 sequence (DNA): TGTGCCAGCCTCGCGGGACCGCAAGAGACCCAGTACTTC. Amino acid sequence: CASLAGPQETQYF. The full variable domain, rest sourced from reference TRBV28 and TRBJ2-5, is DVKVTQSSRYLVKRTGEKVFLECVQDMDHENMFWYRQDPGLGLRLIYFSYDVKMKEKGDIPEGYSVSREKKERFSLILESASTNQTSMYLCASLAGPQETQYFGPGTRLLVL.